This T cell receptor (beta chain) emerged from a study of cytomegalovirus exposure and HLA in healthy donors. Findings and caveats of the study: Productive status was seen about 90% or about 30% of the time for most TCR beta V segments in an earlier analysis. For TCR beta chains, V- and J-gene trimming was later linked to a missense DCLRE1C variant. Among the CMV-associated chains, three were confirmed in vitro as specific for CMV antigens. Analysis performed later showed TCR beta chains linked to HLA being more clonally expanded than equally common others.

Both 60 Vbeta primers and 13 Jbeta primers went into the PCR. Clones were sequenced by immunoSEQ multiplex PCR, and TCRdb holds only the in-frame ones, with some missing. This table has some 120,000 clones, roughly 70% appearing once. V was cut by 1 base and J by 5 bases, with 8 bases left in between. Germline V lookup: CDR1 LNHDA, CDR2 SQIVND (reference sequence). The CDR3 has 13 residues. This clone has only one observation. As yet, its antigen is unknown. This receptor was taken from a man in his forties or fifties in good health and CMV-seropositive. V is TRBV19 and J is TRBJ1-2; no firm D call. The sample taken for sequencing was PBMCs. Here the CDR3 reads CASSIGRKYGYTF. CDR3 sequence (DNA): TGTGCCAGTAGTATAGGGCGGAAATATGGCTACACCTTC.